This T cell receptor beta chain was recovered during a study of T cell responses to AZD1222 COVID-19 vaccine. General observations from the study: Only a handful of AZD1222 recipients, roughly six in all, had baseline seropositivity.

Second-dose timings of about 4 or about 12 weeks were pooled. Clones were read by immunoSEQ multiplex PCR, and TCRdb kept only the in-frame ones, dropping some. Found here are 100,000 to 150,000 clones, 93% of them singletons; the top ten hold around 5%. Details on this clone: The antigen is not known.

Germline-derived CDR1 and CDR2 are SNHLY and FYNNEI. V lost 2 bases, J lost 0 bases, and 20 bases lay in between. The CDR3 has 18 amino acids. This clonotype was obtained from an adult who received the AZD1222 COVID-19 vaccine. Material: peripheral blood, obtained 28 days after the second AZD1222 dose. This chain joins TRBV2 and TRBJ2-7, with D tentatively TRBD1 (5 bases). CDR3 DNA: TGTGCCAGCAGTGAACTAACTTCTTGGACACTTAGCTCCTACGAGCAGTACTTC. It specifies CASSELTSWTLSSYEQYF.